This record covers a single TCR beta chain. This specimen belongs to a study of blood T cell repertoires in COVID-19. V was pared by 3 bases and J by 5 bases, with 6 bases of the junction left unmatched. This CDR3 is 16 amino acids long. Germline V gene sequence: CDR1 LNHDA, CDR2 SQIVND (reference sequence). Assay used: immunoSEQ multiplex PCR; TCRdb lists only in-frame clones, some missing. The sample holds fewer than 300,000 clones; roughly 90% are singletons and the top ten take approximately 2.1%. Input material: peripheral blood. This rearrangement joins TRBV19 to TRBJ2-7; 14 positions match TRBD2. This clonotype was obtained from a woman in her twenties or thirties with COVID-19, enrolled during active disease. CDR3 protein: CASSISGTSGSHEQYF. In nucleotides, the CDR3 is TGTGCCAGTAGTATCTCAGGGACTAGCGGGAGCCACGAGCAGTACTTC.